These T cell receptor beta chains were read from a single sample in a study of cytomegalovirus exposure and HLA in healthy donors. The table came from immunoSEQ multiplex PCR; TCRdb's copy has only in-frame clones and leaves some out. The sample lists 140,000 or so clones, about 74% occurring once. The sequenced material came from PBMCs. These receptor sequences come from a man aged 18 to 30 in good health and CMV-seropositive. The CDR3 runs from the conserved cysteine through the conserved F or W. The order of the fields is J gene, D gene, V gene, clone size, CDR3 protein, CDR3 DNA. A D gene is named only where the DNA matches it firmly. The size entry is marked missing in some rows and otherwise reads once, few, many or a size class.

TRBJ1-6	.	TRBV19	.	CASSRGGNSPLHF	TGTGCCAGTAGCAGAGGGGGAAATTCACCCCTCCACTTT
TRBJ2-3	.	TRBV6-5	.	CASGSSTDTQYF	TGTGCCAGCGGGAGTAGCACAGATACGCAGTATTTT
TRBJ1-1	.	TRBV20-1	.	CSVKKGRGAFF	TGCAGTGTCAAAAAAGGGCGAGGGGCTTTCTTT
TRBJ1-1	TRBD1	TRBV27	.	CASSQYRDRANTEAFF	TGTGCCAGCAGTCAGTACCGGGACAGGGCGAACACTGAAGCTTTCTTT
TRBJ1-1	TRBD1	TRBV19	few	CASQSGTGLAEAFF	TGTGCCAGTCAGTCAGGGACAGGGCTTGCTGAAGCTTTCTTT
TRBJ1-5	.	TRBV6-1	.	CASTTSGGSRQPQHF	TGTGCCAGCACCACTTCGGGCGGGTCGCGACAGCCCCAGCATTTT
TRBJ2-7	TRBD1	TRBV7-2	.	CASRPQTGSRYEQYF	TGTGCCAGCAGACCACAGACAGGGTCGCGGTACGAGCAGTACTTC
TRBJ1-6	.	TRBV5-6	.	CASRVGGSGYNSPLHF	TGTGCCAGCAGAGTTGGGGGGTCGGGGTATAATTCACCCCTCCACTTT
TRBJ2-5	TRBD1	TRBV10-1	.	CASRQGVQETQYF	TGCGCCAGCAGACAGGGGGTACAAGAGACCCAGTACTTC
TRBJ1-1	.	TRBV27	.	CASTMQGRLTEAFF	TGTGCCAGCACCATGCAGGGTAGGCTCACTGAAGCTTTCTTT